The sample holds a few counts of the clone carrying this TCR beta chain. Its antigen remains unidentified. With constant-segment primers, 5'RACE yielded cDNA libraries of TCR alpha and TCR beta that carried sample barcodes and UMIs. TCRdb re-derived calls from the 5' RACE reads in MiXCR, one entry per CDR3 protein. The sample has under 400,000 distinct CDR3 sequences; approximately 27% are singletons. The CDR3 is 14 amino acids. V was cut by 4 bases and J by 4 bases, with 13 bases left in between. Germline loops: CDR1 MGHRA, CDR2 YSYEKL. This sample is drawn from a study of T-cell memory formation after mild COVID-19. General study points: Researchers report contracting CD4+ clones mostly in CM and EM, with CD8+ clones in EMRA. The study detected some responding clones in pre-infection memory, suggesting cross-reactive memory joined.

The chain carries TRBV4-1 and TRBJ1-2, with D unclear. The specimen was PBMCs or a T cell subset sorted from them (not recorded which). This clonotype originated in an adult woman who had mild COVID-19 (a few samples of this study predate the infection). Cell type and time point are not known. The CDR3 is CASSLDEQTYGYTF. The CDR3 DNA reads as TGCGCCAGCAGCCTCGATGAACAGACCTATGGCTACACCTTC.